The TCR beta chain described here comes from a study of blood T cell repertoires in COVID-19. On the study more broadly: The analysed material was cDNA or gDNA that came from T cells, B-cell-depleted T cells, or PBMCs.

The repertoire was sequenced with immunoSEQ multiplex PCR; TCRdb's copy has only in-frame clones and lacks some. In the table there are roughly 200,000 clones, 94% of which are singletons. Per germline, CDR1 SGHKS and CDR2 YYEKEE (reference sequence). Trimming cost V 5 bases and J 2 bases, with 13 bases left between them. The CDR3 spans 14 residues. The genes are TRBV5-5 and TRBJ1-2, with TRBD1 as a possible D gene (5 bases). The sequence came from a man between 25 and 39 years old with COVID-19, enrolled during active disease. The sequencing input was peripheral blood. The CDR3 reads CASSLGQLNYGYTF. The CDR3 region has the DNA TGTGCCAGCAGTCTGGGGCAGTTAAACTATGGCTACACCTTC.